These T cell receptor beta chains were read from a single sample in a study of Ad26.COV2.S vaccination and SARS-CoV-2 variants. Method: immunoSEQ multiplex PCR; TCRdb's copy keeps in-frame clones and lacks some. The sample carries about 500,000 clones, about nine tenths recorded once. The sequencing used peripheral blood, collected in a trial of Ad26.COV2.S vaccine versus placebo. The source of these receptors is a person aged 18-60 years who received the Ad26.COV2.S COVID-19 vaccine or a placebo. CDR3s include the opening cysteine and the closing phenylalanine or tryptophan. D genes are given only for firm matches. The size of a clone is reported for some rows only, either as once, few or many, or as a class for expanded clones.

d_gene: -
j_gene: TRBJ2-7
len: 13
abundance: -
v_gene: TRBV9
CDR3nt: TGTGCCAGCAGTCCTGACTGGGGCTACGAGCAGTACTTC
CDR3aa: CASSPDWGYEQYF

d_gene: -
j_gene: TRBJ2-3
len: 13
abundance: -
v_gene: TRBV2
CDR3nt: TGTGCCAGCAGGTTGGACTTCACAGATACGCAGTATTTT
CDR3aa: CASRLDFTDTQYF

d_gene: -
j_gene: TRBJ2-7
len: 14
abundance: -
v_gene: TRBV6-5
CDR3nt: TGTGCCAGCAGTTACCGGGACGCTAAGAACGAGCAGTACTTC
CDR3aa: CASSYRDAKNEQYF

d_gene: TRBD1
j_gene: TRBJ2-5
len: 15
abundance: -
v_gene: TRBV5-5
CDR3nt: TGTGCCAGCAGCGAAGCCAGGGGGCAGTCAGAGACCCAGTACTTC
CDR3aa: CASSEARGQSETQYF

d_gene: TRBD1
j_gene: TRBJ1-1
len: 16
abundance: -
v_gene: TRBV11-2
CDR3nt: TGTGCCAGCAGCCAAGCAGGGACAGGGCTTATAGGTGAAGCTTTCTTT
CDR3aa: CASSQAGTGLIGEAFF

d_gene: -
j_gene: TRBJ1-1
len: 15
abundance: -
v_gene: TRBV19
CDR3nt: TGTGCCAGTACCCCGACCCGGTTGCCAGGGACTGAAGCTTTCTTT
CDR3aa: CASTPTRLPGTEAFF

d_gene: -
j_gene: TRBJ2-7
len: 12
abundance: -
v_gene: TRBV27
CDR3nt: TGTGCCACGTACCGGGGTACAGGCGAGCAGTACTTC
CDR3aa: CATYRGTGEQYF

d_gene: -
j_gene: TRBJ2-5
len: 12
abundance: -
v_gene: TRBV6-5
CDR3nt: TGTGCCAGCGGCACCCCGATGGGGACCCAGTACTTC
CDR3aa: CASGTPMGTQYF

d_gene: -
j_gene: TRBJ2-1
len: 12
abundance: few
v_gene: TRBV11-3
CDR3nt: TGTGCCAGCAGCTTAGATACCTCTAAGCAGTTCTTC
CDR3aa: CASSLDTSKQFF

d_gene: -
j_gene: TRBJ1-2
len: 12
abundance: -
v_gene: TRBV28
CDR3nt: TGTGCCAGCAGTACCTACCACGATGGCTACACCTTC
CDR3aa: CASSTYHDGYTF

d_gene: -
j_gene: TRBJ1-3
len: 15
abundance: -
v_gene: TRBV30
CDR3nt: TGTGCCTGGAGTGCGAGCGAGGGGCCTGGAAACACCATATATTTT
CDR3aa: CAWSASEGPGNTIYF

d_gene: TRBD1
j_gene: TRBJ2-7
len: 13
abundance: few
v_gene: TRBV28
CDR3nt: TGTGCCAGCAGTATCACCGGGACAGTCGAGCAGTACTTC
CDR3aa: CASSITGTVEQYF

d_gene: -
j_gene: TRBJ2-3
len: 14
abundance: -
v_gene: TRBV5-1
CDR3nt: TGCGCCAGCAGGGACCCGGGCGGCACAGATACGCAGTATTTT
CDR3aa: CASRDPGGTDTQYF

d_gene: -
j_gene: TRBJ2-7
len: 14
abundance: -
v_gene: TRBV28
CDR3nt: TGTGCCAGCAGTTTCGGCAGGCCGCCCTACGAGCAGTACTTC
CDR3aa: CASSFGRPPYEQYF

d_gene: -
j_gene: TRBJ1-1
len: 16
abundance: -
v_gene: TRBV4-2
CDR3nt: TGTGCCAGCAGCCACCCGGGAGTAGGGACATGGCGTGAAGCTTTCTTT
CDR3aa: CASSHPGVGTWREAFF

d_gene: TRBD1
j_gene: TRBJ1-4
len: 20
abundance: -
v_gene: TRBV19
CDR3nt: TGTGCCAGTAGTGGCAGGGGGCCTCTCCGAAGCCCTGCAACTAATGAAAAACTGTTTTTT
CDR3aa: CASSGRGPLRSPATNEKLFF

d_gene: -
j_gene: TRBJ2-5
len: 15
abundance: -
v_gene: TRBV5-1
CDR3nt: TGCGCCAGCAGCTTGGATTGGCGGGAACCTCCCTCCCCGTACTTC
CDR3aa: CASSLDWREPPSPYF

d_gene: -
j_gene: TRBJ2-5
len: 13
abundance: -
v_gene: TRBV15
CDR3nt: TGTGCCACCAGCAGAGATTCCCTGCGGGCCCAGTACTTC
CDR3aa: CATSRDSLRAQYF

d_gene: -
j_gene: TRBJ2-1
len: 17
abundance: -
v_gene: TRBV6-2/TRBV6-3
CDR3nt: TGTGCCAGCAGTCCAATGTTGTACGCGGGAATAATTAATGAGCAGTTCTTC
CDR3aa: CASSPMLYAGIINEQFF

d_gene: -
j_gene: TRBJ2-1
len: 12
abundance: -
v_gene: TRBV11-2
CDR3nt: TGTGCCAGCAGCTCGTACTACAATGAGCAGTTCTTC
CDR3aa: CASSSYYNEQFF

d_gene: -
j_gene: TRBJ2-2
len: 15
abundance: few
v_gene: TRBV28
CDR3nt: TGTGCCACCCTTCTTAAGAGGGGGGCTGCCGGGGAGCTGTTTTTT
CDR3aa: CATLLKRGAAGELFF

d_gene: -
j_gene: TRBJ1-2
len: 13
abundance: -
v_gene: TRBV9
CDR3nt: TGTGCCAGCAGCCTCGGACAGTTCTATGGCTACACCTTC
CDR3aa: CASSLGQFYGYTF

d_gene: -
j_gene: TRBJ1-4
len: 16
abundance: -
v_gene: TRBV4-2
CDR3nt: TGTGCCAGCAGCCAGGGGGGTTGGCAGCCGTGGGAAAAACTGTTTTTT
CDR3aa: CASSQGGWQPWEKLFF

d_gene: -
j_gene: TRBJ2-2
len: 17
abundance: -
v_gene: TRBV11-2
CDR3nt: TGTGCCAGCAGCCCCCGTTCATGGGCTTATAACACCGGGGAGCTGTTTTTT
CDR3aa: CASSPRSWAYNTGELFF

d_gene: -
j_gene: TRBJ1-6
len: 18
abundance: -
v_gene: TRBV5-1
CDR3nt: TGCGCCAGCAGCCCCACCCGGCGGGGCAACACGGGGAATTCACCCCTCCACTTT
CDR3aa: CASSPTRRGNTGNSPLHF

d_gene: -
j_gene: TRBJ2-2
len: 14
abundance: -
v_gene: TRBV24-1
CDR3nt: TGTGCCACCAGTGATACGCTCACGCCCGGGGAGCTGTTTTTT
CDR3aa: CATSDTLTPGELFF

d_gene: TRBD1
j_gene: TRBJ1-3
len: 15
abundance: -
v_gene: TRBV7-6
CDR3nt: TGTGCCAGCAGCCGATACCGGGACAGGGCTAACACCATATATTTT
CDR3aa: CASSRYRDRANTIYF

d_gene: -
j_gene: TRBJ1-2
len: 17
abundance: -
v_gene: TRBV27
CDR3nt: TGTGCCAGCAGTTTAACGGGGACACCGAGACCTAACTATGGCTACACCTTC
CDR3aa: CASSLTGTPRPNYGYTF